This T cell receptor beta chain was captured by sequencing in a study of cytomegalovirus exposure and HLA in healthy donors. The primer mix had 60 Vbeta and 13 Jbeta primers. Sequenced by immunoSEQ multiplex PCR; TCRdb stores in-frame clones only, minus some. The top ten hold roughly 0.99% of the sample, which has roughly 150,000 clones, around four fifths seen once. The sequenced material came from PBMCs. The sequence came from a girl aged 2 to 10 in good health and CMV-seropositive.

The chain's CDR3 is CAWSVRSLFVGNTIYF. CDR3 DNA: TGTGCCTGGAGTGTACGGTCGCTCTTTGTTGGAAACACCATATATTTT. This chain uses TRBV30 with TRBJ1-3; D is uncertain. Germline-derived CDR1 and CDR2 are GTSNPN and SVGIG (reference sequence). Trimming removed 0 bases from V and 3 bases from J, with 15 bases in between. CDR3 size: 16 residues.